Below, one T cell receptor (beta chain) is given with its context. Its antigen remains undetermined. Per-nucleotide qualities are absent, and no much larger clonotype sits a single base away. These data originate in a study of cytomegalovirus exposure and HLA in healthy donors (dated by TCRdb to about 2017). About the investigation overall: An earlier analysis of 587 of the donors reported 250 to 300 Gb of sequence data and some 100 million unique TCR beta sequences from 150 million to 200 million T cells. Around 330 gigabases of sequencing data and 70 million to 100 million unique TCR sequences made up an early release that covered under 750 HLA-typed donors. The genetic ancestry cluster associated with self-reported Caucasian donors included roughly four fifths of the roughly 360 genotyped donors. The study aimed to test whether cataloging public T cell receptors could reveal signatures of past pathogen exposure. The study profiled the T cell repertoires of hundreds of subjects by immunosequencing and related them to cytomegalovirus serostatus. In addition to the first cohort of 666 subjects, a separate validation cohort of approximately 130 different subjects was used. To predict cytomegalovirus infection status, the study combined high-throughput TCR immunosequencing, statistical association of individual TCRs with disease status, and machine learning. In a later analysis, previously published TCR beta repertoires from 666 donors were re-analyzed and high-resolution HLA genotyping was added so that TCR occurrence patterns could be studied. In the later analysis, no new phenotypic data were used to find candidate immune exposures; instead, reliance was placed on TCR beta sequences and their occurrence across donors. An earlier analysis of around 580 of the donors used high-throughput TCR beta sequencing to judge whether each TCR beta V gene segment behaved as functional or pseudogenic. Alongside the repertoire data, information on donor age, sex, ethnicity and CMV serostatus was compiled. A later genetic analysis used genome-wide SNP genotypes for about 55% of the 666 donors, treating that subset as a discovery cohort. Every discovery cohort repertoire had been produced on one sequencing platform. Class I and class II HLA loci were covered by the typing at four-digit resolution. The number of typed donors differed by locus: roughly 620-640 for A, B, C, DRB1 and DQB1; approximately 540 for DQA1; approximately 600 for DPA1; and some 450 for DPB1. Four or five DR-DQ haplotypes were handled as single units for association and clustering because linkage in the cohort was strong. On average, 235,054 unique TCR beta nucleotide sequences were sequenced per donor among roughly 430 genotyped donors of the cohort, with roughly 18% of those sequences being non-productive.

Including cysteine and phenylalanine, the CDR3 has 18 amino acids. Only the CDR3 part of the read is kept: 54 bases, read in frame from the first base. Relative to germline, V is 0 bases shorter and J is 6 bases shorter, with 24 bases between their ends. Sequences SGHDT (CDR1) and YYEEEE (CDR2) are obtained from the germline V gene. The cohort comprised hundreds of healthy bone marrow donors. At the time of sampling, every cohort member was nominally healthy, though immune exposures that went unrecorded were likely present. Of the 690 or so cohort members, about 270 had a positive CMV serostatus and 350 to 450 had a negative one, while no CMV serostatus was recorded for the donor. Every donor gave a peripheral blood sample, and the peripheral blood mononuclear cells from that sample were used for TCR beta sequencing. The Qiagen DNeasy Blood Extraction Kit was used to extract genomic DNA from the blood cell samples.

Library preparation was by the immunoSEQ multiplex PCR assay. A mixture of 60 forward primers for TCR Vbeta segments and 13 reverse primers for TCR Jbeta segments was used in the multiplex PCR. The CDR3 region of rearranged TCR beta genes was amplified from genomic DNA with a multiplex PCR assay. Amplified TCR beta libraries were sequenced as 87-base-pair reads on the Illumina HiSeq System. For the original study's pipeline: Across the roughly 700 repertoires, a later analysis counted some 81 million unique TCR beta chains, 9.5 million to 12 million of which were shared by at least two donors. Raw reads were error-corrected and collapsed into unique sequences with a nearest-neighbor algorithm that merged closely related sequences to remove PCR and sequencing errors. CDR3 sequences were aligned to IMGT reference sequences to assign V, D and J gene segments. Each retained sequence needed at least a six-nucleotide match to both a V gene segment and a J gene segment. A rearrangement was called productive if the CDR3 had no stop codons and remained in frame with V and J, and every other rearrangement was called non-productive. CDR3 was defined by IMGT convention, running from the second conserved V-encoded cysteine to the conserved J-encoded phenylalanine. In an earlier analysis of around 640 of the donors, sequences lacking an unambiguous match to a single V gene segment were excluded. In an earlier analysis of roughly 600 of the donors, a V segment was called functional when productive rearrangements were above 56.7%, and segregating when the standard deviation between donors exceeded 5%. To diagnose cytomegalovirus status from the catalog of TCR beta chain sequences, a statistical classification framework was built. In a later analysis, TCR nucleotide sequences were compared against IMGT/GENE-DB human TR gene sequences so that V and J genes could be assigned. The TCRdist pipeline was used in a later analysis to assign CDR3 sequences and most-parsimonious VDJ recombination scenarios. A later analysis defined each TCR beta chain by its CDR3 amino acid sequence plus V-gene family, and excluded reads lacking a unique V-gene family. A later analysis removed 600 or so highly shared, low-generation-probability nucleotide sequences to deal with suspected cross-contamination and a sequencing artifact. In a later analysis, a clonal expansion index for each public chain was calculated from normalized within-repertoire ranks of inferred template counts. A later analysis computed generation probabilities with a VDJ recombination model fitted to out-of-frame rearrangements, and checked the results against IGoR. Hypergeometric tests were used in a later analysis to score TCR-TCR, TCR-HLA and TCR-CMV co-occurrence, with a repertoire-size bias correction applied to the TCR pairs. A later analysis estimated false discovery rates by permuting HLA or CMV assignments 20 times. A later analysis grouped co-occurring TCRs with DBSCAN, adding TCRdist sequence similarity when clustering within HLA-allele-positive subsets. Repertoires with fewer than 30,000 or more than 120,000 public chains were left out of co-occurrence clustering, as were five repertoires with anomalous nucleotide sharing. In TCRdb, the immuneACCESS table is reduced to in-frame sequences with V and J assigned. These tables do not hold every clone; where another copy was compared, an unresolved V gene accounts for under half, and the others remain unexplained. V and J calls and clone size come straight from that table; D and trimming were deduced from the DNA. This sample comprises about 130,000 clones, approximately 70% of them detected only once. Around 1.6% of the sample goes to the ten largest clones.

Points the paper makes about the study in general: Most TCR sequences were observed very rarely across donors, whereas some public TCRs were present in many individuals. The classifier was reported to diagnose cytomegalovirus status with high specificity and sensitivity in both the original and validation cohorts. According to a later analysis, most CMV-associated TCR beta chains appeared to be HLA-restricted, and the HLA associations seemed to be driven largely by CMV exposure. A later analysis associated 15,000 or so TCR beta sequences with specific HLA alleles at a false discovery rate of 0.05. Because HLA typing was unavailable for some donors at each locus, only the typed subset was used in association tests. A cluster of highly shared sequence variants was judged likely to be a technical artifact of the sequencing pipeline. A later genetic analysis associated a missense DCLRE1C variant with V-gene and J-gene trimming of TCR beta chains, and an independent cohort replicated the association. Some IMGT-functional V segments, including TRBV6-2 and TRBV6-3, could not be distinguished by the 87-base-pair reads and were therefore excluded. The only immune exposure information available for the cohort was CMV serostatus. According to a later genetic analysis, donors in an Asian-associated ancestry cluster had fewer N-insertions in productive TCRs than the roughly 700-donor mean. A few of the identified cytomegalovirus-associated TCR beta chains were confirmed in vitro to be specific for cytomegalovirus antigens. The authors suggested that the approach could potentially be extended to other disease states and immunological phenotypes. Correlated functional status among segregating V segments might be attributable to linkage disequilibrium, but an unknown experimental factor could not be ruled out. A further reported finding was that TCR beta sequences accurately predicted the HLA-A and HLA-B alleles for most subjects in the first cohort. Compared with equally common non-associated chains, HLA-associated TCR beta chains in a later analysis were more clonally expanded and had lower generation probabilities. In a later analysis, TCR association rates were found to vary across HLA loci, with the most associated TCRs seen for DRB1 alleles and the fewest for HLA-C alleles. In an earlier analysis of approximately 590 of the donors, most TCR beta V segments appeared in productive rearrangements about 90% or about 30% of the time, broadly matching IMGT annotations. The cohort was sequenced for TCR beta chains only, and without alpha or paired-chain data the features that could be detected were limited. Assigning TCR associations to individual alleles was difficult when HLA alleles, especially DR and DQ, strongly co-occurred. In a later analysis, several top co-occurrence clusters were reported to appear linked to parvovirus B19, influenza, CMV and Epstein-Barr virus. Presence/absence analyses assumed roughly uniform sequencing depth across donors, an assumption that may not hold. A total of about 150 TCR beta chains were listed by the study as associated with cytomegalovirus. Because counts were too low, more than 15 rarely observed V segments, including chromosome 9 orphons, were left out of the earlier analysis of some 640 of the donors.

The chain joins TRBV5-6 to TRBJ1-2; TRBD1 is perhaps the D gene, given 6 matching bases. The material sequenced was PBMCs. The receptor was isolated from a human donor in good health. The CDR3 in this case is CASSLVEYRAQPLHGYTF. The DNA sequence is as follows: TGTGCCAGCAGCTTGGTGGAGTACAGGGCCCAGCCTCTCCATGGCTACACCTTC.